This TCR beta chain derives from a study of spatial heterogeneity in lung cancer. This clonotype counts as large (0.1 to 1%). TCRdb fed the 5' RACE reads into MiXCR, producing one record per CDR3 protein. The repertoire consists of 950 to 1,200 distinct CDR3 sequences, with over 5% occurring once and the leading ten covering over 10%. Time point denoted: sample taken at primary tumor resection. The authors sequenced whole RNA from tumor, nontumor lung or frozen PBMC without sorting. The CDR3 sequence is 19 residues long. Germline-derived CDR1 and CDR2 are LGHDT and YNNKEL (reference sequence). Trimming removed 1 base from V and 0 bases from J; junction bases left unmatched: 9.

The source material was normal lung tissue next to the tumor, sampled at surgery. This TCR was recovered from a male donor with early-stage non-small cell lung cancer. V usage is TRBV3-1 and J usage is TRBJ2-1, with 10 bases lining up with TRBD2. The CDR3 region has the DNA TGTGCCAGCAGCCAAGTAACTAGCGGGGTACACAACTCCTACAATGAGCAGTTCTTC. Translated, it gives CASSQVTSGVHNSYNEQFF.